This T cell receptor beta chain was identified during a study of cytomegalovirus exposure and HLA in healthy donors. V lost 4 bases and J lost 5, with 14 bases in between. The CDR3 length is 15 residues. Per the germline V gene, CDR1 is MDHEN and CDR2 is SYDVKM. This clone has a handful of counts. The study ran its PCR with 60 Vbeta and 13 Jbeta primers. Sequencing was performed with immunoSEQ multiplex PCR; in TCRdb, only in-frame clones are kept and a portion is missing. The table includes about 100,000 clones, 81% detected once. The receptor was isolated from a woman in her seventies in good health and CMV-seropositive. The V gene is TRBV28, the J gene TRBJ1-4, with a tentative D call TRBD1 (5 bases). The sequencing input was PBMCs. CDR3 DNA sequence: TGTGCCAGCAGTTGGGGGGACCGGGCGAATGAAAAACTGTTTTTT. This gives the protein CASSWGDRANEKLFF.